These 21 T cell receptor beta chains were sequenced from one sample in a study of CD8 T cells in ankylosing spondylitis. For these TCRs, the target antigens are not known. A single record per CDR3 protein comes from TCRdb applying MiXCR to the 5' RACE reads. The data contain some 840,000 distinct CDR3 sequences, about 12% of them singletons. Study conclusions and caveats: Apparently characteristic of ankylosing spondylitis blood was a TCR beta motif (eight highly homologous variants).

The sample taken for sequencing was blood, either unsorted or a sorted T cell fraction (not recorded which). The receptors originated from a male donor with ankylosing spondylitis.

CDR3 sequence: CASSYGVGTGIYNEQFF. Written as DNA, the CDR3 is TGCGCCAGCAGCTACGGGGTAGGGACAGGGATCTACAATGAGCAGTTCTTC. V usage is TRBV5-1 and J usage is TRBJ2-1, with 9 bases fitting TRBD1. The CDR3 is made up of 17 amino acids. V lost 3 bases to trimming and J lost 3 bases; unmatched junction nucleotides: 10. From germline, CDR1 is SGHRS and CDR2 YFSETQ.

In this sample, this clonotype turned up many times. J is TRBJ2-1 and V is TRBV5-1, with a possible D match to TRBD2 (7 bases). The CDR3 spans 17 residues. Trimming shortened V by 4 bases and J by 0 bases, and 17 bases separated the two germline ends. The germline CDR1 and CDR2 sequences are SGHRS and YFSETQ. The CDR3 reads CASSPGGGSGSYNEQFF. The CDR3, as DNA: TGCGCCAGCAGCCCGGGGGGCGGGAGTGGCTCCTACAATGAGCAGTTCTTC.

This clonotype was observed at least ten times. V gene TRBV29-1 combines with J gene TRBJ2-1; D assignment may be TRBD1 or TRBD2 (5 bases each). CDR1 and CDR2 (germline): SQVTM, ANQGSEA. The CDR3 consists of 17 residues. V was trimmed by 4 bases and J by 4 bases, leaving 23 bases between them. CDR3 protein: CSVVGPGPASSYNEQFF. The CDR3 DNA reads TGCAGCGTTGTAGGGCCGGGACCGGCGTCTTCTTACAATGAGCAGTTCTTC.

The V gene is TRBV4-2, the J gene TRBJ2-4, with D perhaps TRBD1 or TRBD2 (5 bases each). Germline CDR1 and CDR2: LGHNA and YNFKEQ. CDR3 length equals 21 residues. Trimming left V 4 bases short and J 0 bases short, with 28 bases between. The CDR3 spells CASSPGLPGANNLIAKNIQYF. In DNA, the CDR3 is TGTGCCAGCAGCCCGGGGCTACCGGGCGCTAATAACCTCATAGCCAAAAACATTCAGTACTTC.

The chain carries TRBV5-1 and TRBJ2-5; 8 nucleotides agree with TRBD1. Germline V gene sequence: CDR1 SGHRS, CDR2 YFSETQ. Trimming cost V 4 bases and J 4 bases; bases outside gene matches: 9. CDR3 length: 15 residues. The CDR3 DNA sequence: TGCGCCAGCAGCATAATACCGGGACAGGCAGAGACCCAGTACTTC. Amino acids: CASSIIPGQAETQYF. The variable domain in full, completed from reference TRBV5-1 and TRBJ2-5, reads KAGVTQTPRYLIKTRGQQVTLSCSPISGHRSVSWYQQTPGQGLQFLFEYFSETQRNKGNFPGRFSGRQFSNSRSEMNVSTLELGDSALYLCASSIIPGQAETQYFGPGTRLLVL.

This clonotype was picked up many times. J is TRBJ2-1 and V is TRBV27; 8 bases are a match to TRBD1. Looked up from germline, CDR1 is MNHEY and CDR2 is SMNVEV (reference sequence). The CDR3 consists of 12 residues. V was clipped by 3 bases and J by 9 bases; unmatched bases: 1. This CDR3 reads CASSFTGGEQFF. The CDR3 nucleotides read TGTGCCAGCAGTTTCACAGGGGGTGAGCAGTTCTTC.

This chain uses TRBV20-1 with TRBJ1-3; maybe TRBD1 (5 bases). With 6 bases removed from V and 7 bases from J, the gap between germline ends came to 19 bases. The V gene's germline CDR1 is DFQATT and CDR2 SNEGSKA (reference sequence). The CDR3 sequence is 14 residues long. The CDR3 loop is CSALGRSGGNTIYF. CDR3 bases: TGCAGTGCGCTGGGACGGTCCGGGGGGAACACCATATATTTT.

The sample holds a few counts of this clonotype. The chain carries TRBV4-1 and TRBJ2-1, with D perhaps TRBD1 (5 bases). The length of the CDR3 is 16 residues. V dropped 4 bases and J dropped 2 bases, with 15 bases sitting between them. The germline V gene encodes CDR1 MGHRA and CDR2 YSYEKL. The CDR3 here is CASSPHGQGPYNEQFF. The CDR3 DNA is TGCGCCAGCAGCCCTCACGGGCAGGGCCCCTACAATGAGCAGTTCTTC.

The J gene is TRBJ2-3, the V gene TRBV29-1, with D perhaps matching TRBD2 (6 bases). Trimming shortened V by 8 bases and J by 2 bases, and 17 bases separated the two germline ends. The germline V gene has CDR1 SQVTM and CDR2 ANQGSEA. This CDR3 region has 14 residues. The CDR3 region is CSSWEWGVTDTQYF. The CDR3, as DNA: TGCAGCTCATGGGAATGGGGGGTCACAGATACGCAGTATTTT.

This clonotype came up a few times. J is TRBJ2-3 and V is TRBV12-3 or TRBV12-4; TRBD2 matches 13 bases. The V segment lost 6 bases and the J segment 4 bases; nucleotides outside the gene matches: 4. The CDR3 sequence is 15 residues long. The CDR3 protein is CASRKTSGRPDTQYF. The CDR3 DNA reads TGTGCCAGCAGGAAGACTAGCGGGAGGCCAGATACGCAGTATTTT.

This clonotype was found a few times. The DNA for the CDR3 is TGCGCCAGCAGCTTGGAGGAGGATTCACCCCTCCACTTT. This translates into CASSLEEDSPLHF. The chain couples TRBV5-1 to TRBJ1-6, with unresolved D. Germline V gives CDR1 SGHRS, CDR2 YFSETQ. V was cut by 0 bases and J by 8 bases, with 6 bases left in between. This CDR3 has 13 amino acids.

CDR3 protein: CASSPQGMRNQPQHF. CDR3 in DNA: TGTGCCAGCTCACCACAGGGTATGAGGAATCAGCCCCAGCATTTT. The chain combines TRBV18 with TRBJ1-5; no clear D gene. The germline CDR1 and CDR2 sequences are KGHSH and LQKENI. CDR3 length: 15 residues. V lost 1 base to trimming and J lost 4 bases, with 11 bases between them.

The chain combines TRBV5-1 with TRBJ1-5; no clear D. Germline V gene data show CDR1 as SGHRS and CDR2 as YFSETQ. V gave up 0 bases and J gave up 7 bases, with 17 bases separating them. The CDR3 totals 16 residues. Here the CDR3 DNA reads TGCGCCAGCAGCTTGGAAGGAGTGGGCCCGGGGCAGCCCCAGCATTTT. It yields the protein CASSLEGVGPGQPQHF.

There are many counts of this clonotype. Sequence at one end of the junction differs from germline and may be a read error. V gene TRBV5-1 combines with J gene TRBJ1-2; maybe TRBD1 (6 bases). The CDR3 consists of 14 residues. Per the germline V gene, CDR1 is SGHRS and CDR2 is YFSETQ. The CDR3, as DNA: TGTGCCAGCAGCCTAGGACAGCCCAACTATGGCTACACCTTC. This codes for CASSLGQPNYGYTF.

The chain joins TRBV4-2 to TRBJ1-1; 9 positions agree with TRBD1. The V and J ends lost 5 bases and 1 base, in that order; junction bases with no gene match: 5. Looked up from germline, CDR1 is LGHNA and CDR2 is YNFKEQ. The CDR3 sequence is 15 residues long. The chain's CDR3 is CASSVRQGGNTEAFF. CDR3 bases: TGTGCCAGCAGCGTCCGACAGGGGGGGAACACTGAAGCTTTCTTT.

There are a few counts of this clonotype. The rearrangement joins TRBV20-1 to TRBJ2-7; 9 bases fit TRBD2. V trimming: 0 bases; J trimming: 4 bases; junction bases outside the gene matches: 13. Germline V CDR1 and CDR2: DFQATT, SNEGSKA (reference sequence). This CDR3 has 17 residues. This chain's CDR3 is CSARDVRASGISYEQYF. In nucleotides, the CDR3 is TGCAGTGCTAGAGACGTCCGGGCTAGCGGGATCTCATACGAGCAGTACTTC.

V usage is TRBV10-3 and J usage is TRBJ2-5; D possibly matches TRBD1 or TRBD2 (5 bases each). This CDR3 comprises 13 residues. The germline CDR1 and CDR2 sequences are ENHRY and SYGVKD. Between the trimmed V and J ends, which lost 4 bases and 2 bases, there was a span of 8 bases. The CDR3 region is CAISGGIQETQYF. The CDR3 DNA sequence: TGTGCCATCAGTGGGGGGATTCAAGAGACCCAGTACTTC.

Here the CDR3 DNA reads TGTGCCAGCAGTCCTGATGCCGGGTACACTGAAGCTTTCTTT. This encodes CASSPDAGYTEAFF. The rearrangement joins TRBV12-3 or TRBV12-4 to TRBJ1-1; D remains unclear. V shed 5 bases and J shed 3 bases, with 13 bases lying between them. This CDR3 spans 14 amino acids.

The J gene is TRBJ1-1, the V gene TRBV6-2 or TRBV6-3; D ambiguous. Between the trimmed V and J ends, which lost 7 bases and 0 bases, there was a span of 12 bases. The CDR3 consists of 14 residues. Germline V gene data show CDR1 as MNHEY and CDR2 as SVGEGT. The CDR3 nucleotides read TGTGCCAGCATCAAGGATGGGGTGAACACTGAAGCTTTCTTT. This codes for CASIKDGVNTEAFF.

The gene calls are TRBV6-1 and TRBJ2-2, with D unclear. The V end lost 4 bases, the J end lost 4 bases, and 10 bases lay between the germline ends. Germline CDR1 and CDR2: MNHNS and SASEGT. This CDR3 has 14 residues. CDR3 coding DNA: TGTGCCAGCAGTGCGATCGGGTCCACCGGGGAGCTGTTTTTT. Amino acid sequence: CASSAIGSTGELFF.

The rearrangement joins TRBV7-2 to TRBJ1-5, with D maybe TRBD1 (5 bases). The CDR3 contains 16 residues. Trimming shortened V by 2 bases and J by 4 bases, and 15 bases separated the two germline ends. Germline-derived CDR1 and CDR2 are SGHTA and FQGNSA. CDR3 protein: CASSLFGPGRNQPQHF. The CDR3 DNA reads TGTGCCAGCAGCTTATTTGGGCCAGGGCGAAATCAGCCCCAGCATTTT.